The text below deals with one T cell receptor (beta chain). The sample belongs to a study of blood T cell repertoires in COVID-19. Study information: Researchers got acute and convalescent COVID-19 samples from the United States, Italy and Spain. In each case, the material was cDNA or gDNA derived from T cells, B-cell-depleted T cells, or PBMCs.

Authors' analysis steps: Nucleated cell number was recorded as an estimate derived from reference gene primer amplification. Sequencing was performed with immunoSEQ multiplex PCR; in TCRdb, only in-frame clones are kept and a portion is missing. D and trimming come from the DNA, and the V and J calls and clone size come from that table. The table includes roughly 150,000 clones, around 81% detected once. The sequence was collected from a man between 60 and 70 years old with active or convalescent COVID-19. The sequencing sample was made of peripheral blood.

CDR3 protein: CATSGTGLEAFF. CDR3 nucleotide sequence: TGTGCCACCAGCGGTACAGGGCTTGAAGCTTTCTTT. V and J are TRBV15 and TRBJ1-1; perhaps TRBD1 as D (6 bases). Germline V gives CDR1 LNHNV, CDR2 YYDKDF (reference sequence). This CDR3 has 12 residues. V lost 5 bases to trimming and J lost 7 bases, with 11 bases between them.